This T cell receptor (beta chain) was recovered during a study of low-dose radiotherapy and immunotherapy resistance in tumors. Study background: Cohort 1 patients were irradiated with 0.5 Gy fractions every 2 weeks to 6.5 Gy total. Those assigned to Cohort 2 were treated with 1 Gy per fraction every two weeks (13 Gy in total over 26 weeks). Intravenous administration to patients comprised nivolumab at 240 mg every two weeks and ipilimumab at 1 mg/kg every six weeks.

TRAV- and TRBV-specific primers primed first-strand cDNA, covering alpha and beta chains. TCRs were put through approximately 21 PCR cycles of amplification with Phusion. A constant-region primer and the V-primer adapter served as the primer pair. TCRdb re-called the reads with MiXCR, one entry per CDR3 protein. The data contain over 9,500 distinct CDR3 sequences, 55% to 65% of them singletons. V was shortened by 5 bases and J by 3 bases, with 2 bases between the two germline ends. The CDR3 consists of 10 residues. Germline V gene data show CDR1 as SNHLY and CDR2 as FYNNEI. The clonotype was recovered from a human donor with advanced metastatic prostate, ovarian, gallbladder or colorectal cancer (not recorded which). This table probably holds off-target reads from a library built for another chain. The chain recombines TRBV2 with TRBJ2-7; D unclear. The CDR3 DNA follows: TGTGCCAGCAGTTACTACGAGCAGTACTTC. Protein: CASSYYEQYF.